This is a list of T cell receptor beta chains from one sample in a study of blood T cells in healthy people across ages. TCRdb ran MiXCR on the 5' RACE reads and lists one entry per CDR3 protein. The sample yields about a million distinct CDR3 sequences, roughly 50% seen once. What was sequenced was blood. The receptor source for this set is a woman aged 60-75 years in good health. CDR3s include the opening cysteine and the closing phenylalanine or tryptophan. The order of the fields is clone size, J gene, D gene, V gene, CDR3 protein, CDR3 DNA. D genes are given only for firm matches. Part of the rows lack a size; the others show once, few, many or a class for expanded clones.

- | TRBJ2-5 | - | TRBV4-3 | CASSRKTTGSETQYF | TGCGCCAGCAGCCGCAAAACTACAGGGAGCGAGACCCAGTACTTC
- | TRBJ2-7 | - | TRBV6-6 | CASSCSVADHSYEQYF | TGTGCCAGCAGTTGCTCAGTAGCGGACCACTCCTACGAGCAGTACTTC
- | TRBJ2-4 | - | TRBV6-5 | CASSYDSLDIQYF | TGTGCCAGCAGTTACGATTCATTGGACATTCAGTACTTC
- | TRBJ2-3 | TRBD1 | TRBV10-3 | CASSTGAHTQYF | TGTGCCTCCTCTACAGGGGCTCATACGCAGTATTTT
- | TRBJ2-7 | - | TRBV11-1 | CASSPPRGDRVYEQYF | TGTGCCAGCAGCCCGCCTCGGGGGGACAGAGTCTACGAGCAGTACTTC
few | TRBJ1-5 | - | TRBV12-3/TRBV12-4 | CASRETEDNQPQHF | TGTGCCAGCAGGGAAACAGAAGACAATCAGCCCCAGCATTTT
- | TRBJ2-5 | TRBD2 | TRBV5-1 | CAVDRAGGPEETQYF | TGCGCCGTCGACCGAGCGGGAGGGCCTGAGGAGACCCAGTACTTC
- | TRBJ2-3 | TRBD2 | TRBV28 | CASSTWTSGRTDTQYF | TGTGCCAGCAGTACTTGGACTAGCGGACGCACAGATACGCAGTATTTT
- | TRBJ1-1 | - | TRBV6-5 | CASIQLPGYTEAFF | TGTGCCAGCATCCAGCTGCCGGGGTACACTGAAGCTTTCTTT
- | TRBJ1-2 | TRBD1 | TRBV6-5 | CASSTTGTGELYGYTF | TGTGCCAGCAGTACCACCGGGACAGGAGAACTCTATGGCTACACCTTC
- | TRBJ1-4 | - | TRBV9 | CASSLRGEGREKLFF | TGTGCCAGCAGCCTTAGAGGAGAGGGACGAGAAAAACTGTTTTTT
- | TRBJ1-2 | TRBD1 | TRBV28 | CASSPTTGGSGYTF | TGTGCCAGCAGCCCCACAACAGGGGGTAGCGGCTACACCTTC
- | TRBJ1-4 | TRBD1 | TRBV29-1 | CSAGDRGLREKLFF | TGCAGCGCCGGGGACAGGGGGTTAAGGGAAAAACTGTTTTTT
- | TRBJ2-7 | - | TRBV7-2 | CASSLAGDSTYEQYF | TGTGCCAGCAGCTTAGCGGGGGACTCGACCTACGAGCAGTACTTC
- | TRBJ2-7 | - | TRBV21-1 | CASSSSPRYEQYF | TGTGCCAGCAGCAGCTCACCTCGTTACGAGCAGTACTTC
once | TRBJ2-7 | - | TRBV3-1 | CASSQRGQNYEQYF | TGTGCCAGCAGCCAAAGGGGACAAAACTACGAGCAGTACTTC
few | TRBJ2-3 | - | TRBV7-9 | CASSPGIVSDTQYF | TGTGCCAGCAGCCCCGGGATTGTCTCAGATACGCAGTATTTT
- | TRBJ2-1 | TRBD1 | TRBV4-1 | CASSSPLRDRGNEQSF | TGCGCCAGCAGCTCTCCGCTCCGGGACAGGGGGAATGAGCAGTCCTTC
- | TRBJ2-7 | TRBD1 | TRBV28 | CASSNPGQPYEQYF | TGTGCCAGCAGCAACCCGGGACAGCCCTACGAGCAGTACTTC
- | TRBJ2-1 | TRBD2 | TRBV10-3 | CAISGETKRGSYNEQFF | TGTGCCATCAGTGGGGAGACTAAGCGGGGCTCCTACAATGAGCAGTTCTTC
- | TRBJ2-1 | - | TRBV4-1 | CASSQDRAAEQFF | TGCGCCAGCAGCCAAGATCGGGCCGCTGAGCAGTTCTTC